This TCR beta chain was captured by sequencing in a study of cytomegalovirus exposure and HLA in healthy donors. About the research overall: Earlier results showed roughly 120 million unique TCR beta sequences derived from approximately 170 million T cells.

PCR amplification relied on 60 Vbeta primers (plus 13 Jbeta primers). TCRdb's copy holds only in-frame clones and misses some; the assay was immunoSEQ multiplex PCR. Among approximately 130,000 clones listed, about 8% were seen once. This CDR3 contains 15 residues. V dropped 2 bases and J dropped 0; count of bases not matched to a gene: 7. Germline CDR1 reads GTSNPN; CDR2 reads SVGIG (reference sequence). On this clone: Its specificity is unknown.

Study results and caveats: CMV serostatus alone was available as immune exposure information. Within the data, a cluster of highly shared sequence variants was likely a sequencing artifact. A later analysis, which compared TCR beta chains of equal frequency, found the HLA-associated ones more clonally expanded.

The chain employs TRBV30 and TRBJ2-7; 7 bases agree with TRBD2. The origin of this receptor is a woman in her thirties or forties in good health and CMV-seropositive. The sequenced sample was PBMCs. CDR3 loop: CAWSPWGGISYEQYF. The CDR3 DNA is TGTGCCTGGAGTCCCTGGGGGGGGATCTCCTACGAGCAGTACTTC.